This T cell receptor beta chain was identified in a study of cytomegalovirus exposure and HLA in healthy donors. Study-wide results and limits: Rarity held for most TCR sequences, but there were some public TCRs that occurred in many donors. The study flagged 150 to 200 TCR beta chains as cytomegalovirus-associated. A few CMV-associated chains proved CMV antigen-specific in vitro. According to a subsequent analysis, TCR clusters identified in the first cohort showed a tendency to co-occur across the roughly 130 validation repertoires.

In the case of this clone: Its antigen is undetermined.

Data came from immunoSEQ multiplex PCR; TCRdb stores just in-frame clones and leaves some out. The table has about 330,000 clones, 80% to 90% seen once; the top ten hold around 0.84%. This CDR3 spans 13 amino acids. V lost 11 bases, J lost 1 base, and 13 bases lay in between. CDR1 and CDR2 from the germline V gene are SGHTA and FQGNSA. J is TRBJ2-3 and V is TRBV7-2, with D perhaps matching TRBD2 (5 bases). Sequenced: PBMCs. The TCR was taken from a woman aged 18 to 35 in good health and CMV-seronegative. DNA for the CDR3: TGTGCCGCGGTCCCGCGGGGCACAGATACGCAGTATTTT. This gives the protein CAAVPRGTDTQYF.